This TCR beta chain was identified in a study of OX40 agonist ivuxolimab in advanced cancers. Sequencing was performed with immunoSEQ multiplex PCR; in TCRdb, only in-frame clones are kept and a portion is missing. Seen here are 40,000 or so clones, around 90% observed once, and the top ten hold more than 15%. This clone showed up just a few times. The sample consisted of CD4+ or CD8+ T cells sorted from blood, taken in a trial of the OX40 agonist ivuxolimab. This receptor was taken from an adult with an advanced solid tumor such as melanoma, head and neck, liver or kidney cancer.

In nucleotides, the CDR3 is TGTGCCAGCAGCTTCAGGGGCAGGTGGCGTCGACCTAACTATGGCTACACCTTC. This encodes CASSFRGRWRRPNYGYTF. V gene TRBV7-9 combines with J gene TRBJ1-2; D is perhaps TRBD1 (6 bases). With 3 bases removed from V and 0 bases from J, the gap between germline ends came to 20 bases. CDR3 size: 18 residues. Germline-derived CDR1 and CDR2 are SEHNR and FQNEAQ (reference sequence).